This T cell receptor beta chain was sequenced during a study of vaccination effects on CD4 cells after COVID-19. Background on the study: It was a median of 72 days after the second dose that post-vaccine samples were obtained. Points from the study as a whole: Late post-vaccination, clones induced by infection and those induced by vaccine underwent marked clonal contraction. Few convalescent patients were studied, and early post-infection samples were lacking.

Some clones are missing from TCRdb's copy, which holds only in-frame ones; the method was immunoSEQ multiplex PCR. Here the sample spans about 24,000 clones, approximately 72% being singletons. Expansion of antigen-specific CD4+ T cells with viral peptide pools was carried out by the ViraFEST assay before sequencing. Following culture for about ten days, CD4+ T cells were isolated. Participants each got two BNT162b2 or mRNA-1273 vaccine doses. Supplemented with 9.5 to 10 IU/ml IL-2 and approximately 9.7 ug/ml peptides, more than 1.5 million PBMC per well were kept in culture. The germline V gene encodes CDR1 MNHNS and CDR2 SASEGT. Unmatched junction bases numbered 8, after V lost 1 base and J lost 6 bases. This CDR3 has 15 residues. The sample holds a few counts of this clone. Its antigen is still unknown.

V gene TRBV6-1 combines with J gene TRBJ1-1; TRBD1 matches 7 bases. The TCR originated in a human donor who received a COVID-19 vaccine. The source was CD4+ T cells from PBMCs cultured with HCoV-NL63 spike peptides, collected after COVID-19 vaccination. CDR3 nucleotide sequence: TGTGCCAGCAGTGAAGAGGAGACAGGGACCTCTGAAGCTTTCTTT. Its protein is CASSEEETGTSEAFF.